This note documents a single T cell receptor (beta chain) sequence. Other nucleotide sequences from this sample produce the same CDR3. The entry originates in a study of control samples from healthy donors and cancer patients. Some clones are missing from TCRdb's copy, which holds only in-frame ones; the method was immunoSEQ multiplex PCR. In the table there are over 150,000 clones, around nine tenths of which are singletons. From germline, CDR1 is SEHNR and CDR2 FQNEAQ (reference sequence). CDR3 size: 14 residues. Trimming cost V 3 bases and J 5 bases; bases outside gene matches: 2. The V gene is TRBV7-9, the J gene TRBJ1-1; 11 positions agree with TRBD1. The clonotype comes from a man aged 30 to 45 in good health. Sequencing input: blood. The CDR3 here is CASSFGQGATEAFF. CDR3 in DNA: TGTGCCAGCAGCTTCGGACAGGGGGCTACTGAAGCTTTCTTT.